This entry concerns a single T cell receptor (beta chain). Clones were read by immunoSEQ multiplex PCR, and TCRdb kept only the in-frame ones, dropping some. Among 200,000 to 250,000 clones, approximately 88% were seen once, and the ten largest hold roughly 3.7%. CDR1 is SGDLS and CDR2 is YYNGEE in the germline V gene. The CDR3 is 14 residues long. V dropped 3 bases and J dropped 0 bases, with 9 bases sitting between them. The data are from a study of blood T cell repertoires in COVID-19. The J gene is TRBJ1-2, the V gene TRBV9, with D unclear. Specimen: PBMCs or T cells enriched from blood (not recorded which). The sequence derives from a woman in her thirties who had been exposed to COVID-19. CDR3 DNA sequence: TGTGCCAGCAGCGCATTCGGGACTAACTATGGCTACACCTTC. This translates into CASSAFGTNYGYTF. The full variable domain, completed using reference TRBV9 and TRBJ1-2, is DSGVTQTPKHLITATGQRVTLRCSPRSGDLSVYWYQQSLDQGLQFLIQYYNGEERAKGNILERFSAQQFPDLHSELNLSSLELGDSALYFCASSAFGTNYGYTFGSGTRLTVV.